Below, 25 T cell receptor beta chains from the same sample are listed, as sequenced in a study of T cells expressing NK-cell markers. TCRdb processed the 5' RACE reads again and assigns one entry to each CDR3 protein, with no DNA. Its table lists over 250,000 distinct CDR3 sequences. The sequenced material came from blood T cells: a sorted CD56 or NKG2C T cell subset, CD4+ or CD8+ T cells, or bulk PBMC T cells (not recorded which). These receptor sequences come from a woman between 18 and 75 years old in good health.

This chain joins TRBV3-1 and TRBJ1-5. Looked up from germline, CDR1 is LGHDT and CDR2 is YNNKEL (reference sequence). This CDR3 is 15 amino acids long. The CDR3 loop reads CASSQDGPWSQPQHF.

This chain uses TRBV6-5 with TRBJ1-1; the D gene TCRdb calls, TRBD1, cannot be checked with no DNA. The CDR3 spans 14 residues. In germline, CDR1 is MNHEY, CDR2 SVGAGI. The CDR3 spells CASSSDRGGTEAFF.

V gene TRBV12-3 or TRBV12-4 combines with J gene TRBJ2-6; the D call from TCRdb, TRBD2, cannot be confirmed without DNA. The CDR3 is 16 amino acids. CDR3 sequence reads: CASSPGTSGGSNVLTF.

V is TRBV7-2 and J is TRBJ2-3; the TRBD2 assignment by TCRdb is unverifiable without DNA. CDR1 is SGHTA and CDR2 is FQGNSA in the germline V gene. The CDR3 has 13 amino acids. The CDR3 loop reads CASSGRVTDTQYF.

The chain employs TRBV9 and TRBJ2-2; TCRdb gives TRBD2 as the D gene, but with no DNA this cannot be confirmed. CDR1 is SGDLS, CDR2 YYNGEE, per germline. This CDR3 contains 15 residues. This CDR3 reads CASSGGTSWTGELFF.

V usage is TRBV29-1 and J usage is TRBJ2-3. CDR3 length equals 12 residues. Germline CDR1 reads SQVTM; CDR2 reads ANQGSEA. CDR3 loop: CSVEVDGYTQYF.

The CDR3 reads CSARIRPDWNSPLHF. V gene TRBV20-1 combines with J gene TRBJ1-6. There are 15 residues in the CDR3. CDR1 is DFQATT and CDR2 is SNEGSKA in the germline V gene (reference sequence).

The genes are TRBV7-9 and TRBJ1-1. This CDR3 region has 12 residues. Germline assignment: CDR1 SEHNR and CDR2 FQNEAQ (reference sequence). CDR3 amino acids: CASSLVSAEAFF.

The J gene is TRBJ2-7, the V gene TRBV27. Germline CDR1 reads MNHEY; CDR2 reads SMNVEV (reference sequence). The CDR3 totals 15 residues. CDR3 residues: CASSLRRAVALEQYF.

The chain employs TRBV20-1 and TRBJ1-1; TCRdb gives TRBD1 as the D gene, but with no DNA this cannot be confirmed. The length of the CDR3 is 15 residues. Germline V gene lookup returns CDR1 DFQATT and CDR2 SNEGSKA (reference sequence). CDR3 loop: CSAPLRGGINTEAFF.

The chain couples TRBV4-1 to TRBJ2-5; the D call from TCRdb, TRBD2, cannot be confirmed without DNA. This CDR3 region has 15 residues. CDR1 and CDR2 from the germline V gene are MGHRA and YSYEKL. The CDR3 here is CASSQETAGGETQYF.

CDR3 sequence: CASSRGTTSSYNEQFF. V is TRBV6-1 and J is TRBJ2-1; TCRdb selects TRBD1, and the lack of DNA leaves this call unchecked. The CDR3 sequence is 16 residues long. Per the germline V gene, CDR1 is MNHNS and CDR2 is SASEGT.

The chain employs TRBV29-1 and TRBJ2-7; the D call from TCRdb, TRBD1, cannot be confirmed without DNA. Per the germline V gene, CDR1 is SQVTM and CDR2 is ANQGSEA. CDR3 length equals 12 residues. CDR3 amino acids: CSVNRGLNEQYF.

The chain has TRBV4-3 and TRBJ1-1. The CDR3 consists of 14 residues. Looked up from germline, CDR1 is LGHNA and CDR2 is YSLEER. CDR3 region: CASSQVRANTEAFF.

J is TRBJ2-7 and V is TRBV7-2; TCRdb outputs TRBD2, but without DNA this stays unchecked. Germline V CDR1 and CDR2: SGHTA, FQGNSA. The CDR3 runs to 15 residues. The CDR3 spells CASSSQRESRYEQYF. The full variable domain, its missing parts supplied by reference TRBV7-2 and TRBJ2-7, is GAGVSQSPSNKVTEKGKDVELRCDPISGHTALYWYRQSLGQGLEFLIYFQGNSAPDKSGLPSDRFSAERTGGSVSTLTIQRTQQEDSAVYLCASSSQRESRYEQYFGPGTRLTVT.

The rearrangement joins TRBV7-2 to TRBJ1-4; with no DNA, the TCRdb D assignment of TRBD1 cannot be verified. Germline V gives CDR1 SGHTA, CDR2 FQGNSA. CDR3 length equals 15 residues. The CDR3 here is CASSLVGQENEKLFF.

J is TRBJ2-1 and V is TRBV11-2; TCRdb's assignment of TRBD1 cannot be checked, as there is no DNA. Germline assignment: CDR1 SGHAT and CDR2 FQNNGV. The CDR3 is 16 amino acids. The CDR3 reads CASSLGHRGLNNEQFF.

CDR3 loop: CASGATGGTYNEQFF. The rearrangement joins TRBV30 to TRBJ2-1; the D gene TCRdb calls, TRBD2, cannot be checked with no DNA. The CDR3 has 15 amino acids. CDR1 and CDR2 (germline): GTSNPN, SVGIG (reference sequence).

This sequence joins TRBV29-1 and TRBJ2-7; TCRdb gives TRBD1 as the D gene, but with no DNA this cannot be confirmed. Germline lookup yields CDR1 SQVTM and CDR2 ANQGSEA. The CDR3 sequence is 14 residues long. This CDR3 is CSVLQGSSPYEQYF.

The V gene is TRBV21-1, the J gene TRBJ2-1; TCRdb lists TRBD2, though no DNA is available to test this call. TRBV21-1 is deemed a pseudogene. There are 14 residues in the CDR3. The CDR3 sequence is CASSKGEGDDEQFF.

V usage is TRBV12-3 or TRBV12-4 and J usage is TRBJ2-7; TCRdb gives TRBD1 as the D gene, but with no DNA this cannot be confirmed. This CDR3 comprises 19 residues. CDR3 sequence reads: CASSLSWGRSGQGTYEQYF.

The V call is TRBV12-3 or TRBV12-4, the J call TRBJ1-1; with no DNA, the TCRdb D assignment of TRBD1 cannot be verified. The CDR3 runs to 11 residues. The CDR3 is CATRDRTEAFF.

The V call is TRBV6-1, the J call TRBJ2-1; TCRdb outputs TRBD2, but without DNA this stays unchecked. The CDR3 extends over 15 amino acids. Germline assignment: CDR1 MNHNS and CDR2 SASEGT. CDR3 sequence reads: CASRPSGENSNEQFF.

This chain links TRBV7-8 with TRBJ2-3; TCRdb's assignment of TRBD1 cannot be checked, as there is no DNA. Germline V gene data show CDR1 as SGHVS and CDR2 as FQNEAQ. The CDR3 runs 15 residues. The CDR3 loop is CASTAVGGRTDTQYF.

The V gene is TRBV11-1, the J gene TRBJ2-1; without DNA, the TCRdb call of TRBD1 cannot be checked. Germline CDR1 is SGHAT and CDR2 is FQDESV (reference sequence). This CDR3 has 19 amino acids. CDR3 in amino acids: CASSLQPGQALISYNEQFF.